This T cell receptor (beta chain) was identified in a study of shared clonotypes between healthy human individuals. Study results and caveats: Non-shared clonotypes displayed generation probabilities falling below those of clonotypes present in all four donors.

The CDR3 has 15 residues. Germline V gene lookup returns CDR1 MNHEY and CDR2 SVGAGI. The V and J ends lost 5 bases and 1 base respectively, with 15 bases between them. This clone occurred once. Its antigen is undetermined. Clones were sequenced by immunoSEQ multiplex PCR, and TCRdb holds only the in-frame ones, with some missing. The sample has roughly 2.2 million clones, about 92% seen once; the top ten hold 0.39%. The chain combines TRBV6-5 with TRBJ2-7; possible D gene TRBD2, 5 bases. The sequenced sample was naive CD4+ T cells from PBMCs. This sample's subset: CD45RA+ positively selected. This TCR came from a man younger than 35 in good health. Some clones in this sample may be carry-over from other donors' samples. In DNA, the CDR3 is TGTGCCAGCAGTAATCGGTGGGGAGAGTCCTACGAGCAGTACTTC. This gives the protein CASSNRWGESYEQYF.